One and the same sample provided the 29 T cell receptor beta chains below, sequenced in a study of T cell responses to AZD1222 COVID-19 vaccine. Repertoires were generated with immunoSEQ multiplex PCR, while TCRdb's copy carries only in-frame clones and drops some. In the table there are under 150,000 clones, around nine tenths of which are singletons. Specimen: peripheral blood, collected 28 days after the second AZD1222 dose. Every receptor here comes from an adult who received the AZD1222 COVID-19 vaccine.

The chain has TRBV2 and TRBJ1-1; TRBD1 is a possible D gene (5 bases). The CDR3 has 15 amino acids. V was trimmed by 10 bases and J by 6 bases, leaving 24 bases between them. CDR1 SNHLY and CDR2 FYNNEI come from the germline V gene. The CDR3 loop reads CATLGRQGFESEAFF. In DNA form, the CDR3 reads TGTGCCACCCTCGGGAGGCAGGGTTTTGAATCTGAAGCTTTCTTT.

The rearrangement uses TRBV6-1 and TRBJ2-1; no reliable D call. Germline CDR1 and CDR2: MNHNS and SASEGT. The CDR3 runs to 12 residues. V lost 8 bases to trimming and J lost 4 bases, with 9 bases between them. CDR3 region: CASSLPYNEQFF. DNA of the CDR3: TGTGCCAGCTCCCTCCCTTACAATGAGCAGTTCTTC.

The rearrangement joins TRBV27 to TRBJ1-2; D might be TRBD1 (6 bases). Germline V gives CDR1 MNHEY, CDR2 SMNVEV (reference sequence). CDR3 length: 14 amino acids. Trimming removed 8 bases at V and 2 bases at J, with 15 bases between. CDR3 region: CASASGGQNYGYTF. The CDR3 bases are TGTGCCAGCGCCTCGGGGGGGCAGAACTATGGCTACACCTTC.

The chain joins TRBV7-2 to TRBJ1-1; perhaps TRBD1 as D (6 bases). The germline V gene encodes CDR1 SGHTA and CDR2 FQGNSA. V was trimmed by 2 bases and J by 7 bases, leaving 11 bases between them. CDR3 length: 13 amino acids. The CDR3 coding sequence is TGTGCCAGCAGCTTAATGGGGGCGGTTGAAGCTTTCTTT. The encoded protein is CASSLMGAVEAFF. Based on the CDR3 plus reference TRBV7-2 and TRBJ1-1, the full variable domain is GAGVSQSPSNKVTEKGKDVELRCDPISGHTALYWYRQSLGQGLEFLIYFQGNSAPDKSGLPSDRFSAERTGGSVSTLTIQRTQQEDSAVYLCASSLMGAVEAFFGQGTRLTVV.

The genes are TRBV4-1 and TRBJ1-3, with 8 bases identical to TRBD1. The CDR3 contains 18 residues. V was clipped by 4 bases and J by 0 bases; unmatched bases: 11. From germline, CDR1 is MGHRA and CDR2 YSYEKL. The CDR3 sequence is CASSPRRTGQVSGNTIYF. In nucleotides, the CDR3 is TGCGCCAGCAGCCCAAGAAGGACGGGACAGGTCTCTGGAAACACCATATATTTT.

The chain recombines TRBV7-9 with TRBJ1-6, with a tentative D call TRBD1 (5 bases). The CDR3 has 12 residues. Germline V lookup: CDR1 SEHNR, CDR2 FQNEAQ (reference sequence). With 7 bases removed from V and 7 bases from J, the gap between germline ends came to 8 bases. CDR3 residues: CASKAGNSPLHF. In nucleotides, the CDR3 is TGTGCCAGCAAAGCAGGGAATTCACCCCTCCACTTT.

The rearrangement uses TRBV7-6 and TRBJ1-4; D is unclear. The germline V gene has CDR1 SGHVS and CDR2 FNYEAQ. The V and J ends lost 4 bases and 8 bases respectively, with 20 bases between them. The CDR3 is made up of 16 amino acids. This CDR3 reads CASSSGYREGGEKLFF. Written as DNA, the CDR3 is TGTGCCAGCAGCTCGGGCTACCGGGAGGGCGGCGAAAAACTGTTTTTT.

This sequence joins TRBV5-5 and TRBJ1-4; weak D call: TRBD1 (5 bases). CDR1 is SGHKS and CDR2 is YYEKEE in the germline V gene (reference sequence). The V end was cut by 5 bases, the J end by 5 bases, with 16 bases between. The CDR3 runs to 15 residues. CDR3 nucleotides: TGTGCCAGCAGGACACAGGTTCGAGTCAATGAAAAACTGTTTTTT. Encoded protein: CASRTQVRVNEKLFF.

The chain has TRBV27 and TRBJ1-2; a weak D match, TRBD1 (5 bases). V lost 5 bases, J lost 4 bases, and 17 bases lay in between. Germline CDR1 reads MNHEY; CDR2 reads SMNVEV (reference sequence). The CDR3 has 15 amino acids. The CDR3 protein is CASSTTGAAFYGYTF. For the CDR3, the DNA is TGTGCCAGCAGTACGACCGGGGCGGCCTTCTATGGCTACACCTTC.

The chain combines TRBV19 with TRBJ1-3, with TRBD1 matching 7 bases. Germline V gene lookup returns CDR1 LNHDA and CDR2 SQIVND (reference sequence). CDR3 size: 14 residues. V lost 10 bases, J lost 3 bases, and 9 bases stayed unmatched. The CDR3 DNA reads TGTGCCACCAAGGGGGCCAGGGATGGAAACACCATATATTTT. Translated: CATKGARDGNTIYF.

V and J are TRBV19 and TRBJ2-7; TRBD1 aligns across 11 bases. Germline loops: CDR1 LNHDA, CDR2 SQIVND (reference sequence). The CDR3 loop spans 15 amino acids. V shed 9 bases and J 1 base; nucleotides not matched to a gene: 8. The CDR3 coding sequence is TGTGCCAGCTCAAGGGGGACAGGGGGATCCTACGAGCAGTACGTC. Encoded protein: CASSRGTGGSYEQYV.

The V call is TRBV6-1, the J call TRBJ1-5; D ambiguous. CDR1 MNHNS and CDR2 SASEGT come from the germline V gene. Trimming left V 3 bases short and J 3 bases short, with 9 bases between. CDR3 size: 14 residues. CDR3 protein: CASSDVQFNQPQHF. The CDR3 nucleotides read TGTGCCAGCAGTGACGTACAGTTCAATCAGCCCCAGCATTTT.

J is TRBJ2-1 and V is TRBV9; TRBD1 is a possible D gene (6 bases). Trimming cost V 0 bases and J 1 base, with 14 bases left between them. Germline V gene lookup returns CDR1 SGDLS and CDR2 YYNGEE. This CDR3 is built from 17 residues. The CDR3: CASSVEFLRGSYNEQFF. CDR3 in DNA: TGTGCCAGCAGCGTAGAATTTTTGAGGGGGTCCTACAATGAGCAGTTCTTC. Combining the CDR3 with reference TRBV9 and TRBJ2-1 gives the whole variable domain DSGVTQTPKHLITATGQRVTLRCSPRSGDLSVYWYQQSLDQGLQFLIQYYNGEERAKGNILERFSAQQFPDLHSELNLSSLELGDSALYFCASSVEFLRGSYNEQFFGPGTRLTVL.

The chain recombines TRBV18 with TRBJ1-6; 7 bases line up with TRBD1. CDR3 length: 13 residues. V shed 2 bases and J 12 bases; nucleotides not matched to a gene: 4. Germline V gene lookup returns CDR1 KGHSH and CDR2 LQKENI. DNA of the CDR3: TGTGCCAGCTCACCAGGGACAGCTTTACCCCTCCACTTT. Protein product: CASSPGTALPLHF.

V usage is TRBV29-1 and J usage is TRBJ1-5; possible D gene TRBD1, 5 bases. V lost 1 base and J 4 bases, leaving 8 bases between the germline ends. The germline gives CDR1 SQVTM, CDR2 ANQGSEA. The CDR3 is made up of 13 amino acids. The CDR3 loop reads CSVEGGANQPQHF. The CDR3 nucleotides read TGCAGCGTTGAAGGAGGGGCGAATCAGCCCCAGCATTTT.

The rearrangement uses TRBV19 and TRBJ2-3; D uncertain. This CDR3 has 14 residues. The V gene's germline CDR1 is LNHDA and CDR2 SQIVND (reference sequence). V was trimmed by 3 bases and J by 5 bases, leaving 12 bases between them. The CDR3 DNA reads as TGTGCCAGTAGTATGGGTGGGGTGGAAGATACGCAGTATTTT. Protein: CASSMGGVEDTQYF.

This clone was seen just once. V is TRBV5-6 and J is TRBJ1-1; D remains unclear. The CDR3 is 13 amino acids. The germline CDR1 and CDR2 sequences are SGHDT and YYEEEE. The V end was cut by 5 bases, the J end by 7 bases, with 15 bases between. The CDR3 reads CASSKFSGDEAFF. The CDR3 bases are TGTGCCAGCAGTAAATTCTCGGGCGATGAAGCTTTCTTT.

The chain uses TRBV28 and TRBJ1-5; no clear D. Trimming left V 4 bases short and J 2 bases short, with 6 bases between. The germline V gene encodes CDR1 MDHEN and CDR2 SYDVKM. The CDR3 sequence is 13 residues long. The DNA for the CDR3 is TGTGCCAGCAGTTCGGGAGGCAATCAGCCCCAGCATTTT. Protein: CASSSGGNQPQHF.

The chain combines TRBV11-1 with TRBJ1-1; D is unclear. The CDR3 has 11 residues. Germline loops: CDR1 SGHAT, CDR2 FQDESV (reference sequence). With 2 bases removed from V and 7 bases from J, the gap between germline ends came to 5 bases. In DNA form, the CDR3 reads TGTGCCAGCAGCTTATGGGATGAAGCTTTCTTT. Amino acid sequence: CASSLWDEAFF.

The chain couples TRBV19 to TRBJ1-2; TRBD1 aligns across 8 bases. The CDR3 has 16 residues. The trim removed 0 bases at V and 8 bases at J, leaving 11 bases unmatched. CDR1 and CDR2 (germline): LNHDA, SQIVND (reference sequence). This chain's CDR3 is CASSIDSTRTGNGYTF. CDR3 coding DNA: TGTGCCAGTAGTATAGACAGCACACGGACAGGGAACGGCTACACCTTC. Using reference TRBV19 and TRBJ1-2 for the parts outside the CDR3, the full variable domain is DGGITQSPKYLFRKEGQNVTLSCEQNLNHDAMYWYRQDPGQGLRLIYYSQIVNDFQKGDIAEGYSVSREKKESFPLTVTSAQKNPTAFYLCASSIDSTRTGNGYTFGSGTRLTVV.

The chain employs TRBV11-2 and TRBJ2-5; no definite D call. Germline loops: CDR1 SGHAT, CDR2 FQNNGV. This CDR3 has 15 amino acids. The V and J ends lost 0 bases and 2 bases respectively, with 10 bases between them. CDR3 DNA sequence: TGTGCCAGCAGCTTAGACATGACGATACAAGAGACCCAGTACTTC. It yields the protein CASSLDMTIQETQYF.

V is TRBV7-9 and J is TRBJ2-1, with 7 bases matching TRBD1. Unmatched junction bases numbered 18, after V lost 11 bases and J lost 5 bases. Per the germline V gene, CDR1 is SEHNR and CDR2 is FQNEAQ (reference sequence). The CDR3 loop spans 16 amino acids. The CDR3 protein is CAGWAGGEKLHNEQFF. In nucleotides, the CDR3 is TGTGCCGGCTGGGCAGGGGGTGAAAAACTTCACAATGAGCAGTTCTTC.

The chain links TRBV5-4 to TRBJ1-3; no firm D call. Trimming removed 2 bases from V and 3 bases from J, with 3 bases in between. Germline V gene lookup returns CDR1 SGHNT and CDR2 YYREEE (reference sequence). This CDR3 contains 12 residues. In DNA, the CDR3 is TGTGCCAGCAGCTTTTTTGGAAACACCATATATTTT. Protein: CASSFFGNTIYF.

The V call is TRBV12-5, the J call TRBJ2-3, with 14 bases fitting TRBD2. The CDR3 length is 17 residues. Germline V gene lookup returns CDR1 LGHNT and CDR2 FRNRAP. Trimming removed 1 base from V and 6 bases from J; junction bases left unmatched: 6. CDR3 DNA sequence: TGTGCTAGTGGTTTGGGAAGACTAGCGGGAGGGAGGGATACGCAGTATTTT. Translating gives CASGLGRLAGGRDTQYF.

The chain combines TRBV5-6 with TRBJ1-3; D may be TRBD1 (5 bases). V was cut by 3 bases and J by 0 bases, with 16 bases left in between. CDR3 length: 17 amino acids. Germline V CDR1 and CDR2: SGHDT, YYEEEE. CDR3 sequence reads: CASSSVGQGHSGNTIYF. CDR3 sequence (DNA): TGTGCCAGCAGCTCCGTGGGGCAGGGCCACTCTGGAAACACCATATATTTT.

V is TRBV6-5 and J is TRBJ1-1; D remains unclear. Germline CDR1 reads MNHEY; CDR2 reads SVGAGI. The length of the CDR3 is 13 residues. With 8 bases removed from V and 3 bases from J, the gap between germline ends came to 13 bases. For the CDR3, the DNA is TGTGCCAGCGGCCCCCGGTGGGACACTGAAGCTTTCTTT. Amino acid sequence: CASGPRWDTEAFF.

The chain joins TRBV6-1 to TRBJ1-2; D unresolved. The CDR3 runs 13 residues. V was shortened by 2 bases and J by 4 bases, with 8 bases between the two germline ends. Per germline, CDR1 MNHNS and CDR2 SASEGT. The CDR3 DNA follows: TGTGCCAGCAGTGAAAACAAGGTCTATGGCTACACCTTC. This translates into CASSENKVYGYTF.

The chain has TRBV5-5 and TRBJ1-1; TRBD1 matches 7 bases. J lost 1 base, V lost 0 bases, and 0 bases had no gene match. Germline CDR1 is SGHKS and CDR2 is YYEKEE (reference sequence). This CDR3 has 14 residues. DNA for the CDR3: TGTGCCAGCAGCTTGGCAGGGGGGAACACTGAAGCTTTCTTT. This translates into CASSLAGGNTEAFF.

The chain carries TRBV4-1 and TRBJ2-2; a weak D match, TRBD2 (5 bases). Per germline, CDR1 MGHRA and CDR2 YSYEKL. V lost 0 bases and J lost 4, with 15 bases in between. The length of the CDR3 is 17 residues. CDR3 amino acids: CASSQDALGAGTGELFF. The CDR3 DNA reads TGCGCCAGCAGCCAAGACGCCCTAGGCGCGGGCACCGGGGAGCTGTTTTTT.